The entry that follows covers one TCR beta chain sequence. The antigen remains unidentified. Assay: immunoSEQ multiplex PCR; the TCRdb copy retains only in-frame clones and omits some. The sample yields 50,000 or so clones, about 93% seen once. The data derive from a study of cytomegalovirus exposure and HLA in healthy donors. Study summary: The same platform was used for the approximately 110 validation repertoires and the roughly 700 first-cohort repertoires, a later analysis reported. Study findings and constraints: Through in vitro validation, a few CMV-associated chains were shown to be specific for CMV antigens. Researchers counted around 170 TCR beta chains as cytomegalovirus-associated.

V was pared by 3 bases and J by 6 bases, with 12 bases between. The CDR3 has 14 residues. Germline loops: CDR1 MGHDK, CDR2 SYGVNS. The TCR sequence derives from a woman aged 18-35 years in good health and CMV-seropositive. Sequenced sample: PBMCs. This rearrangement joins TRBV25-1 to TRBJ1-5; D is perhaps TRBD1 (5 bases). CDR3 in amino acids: CASSEQGSTQPQHF. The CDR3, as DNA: TGTGCCAGCAGTGAGCAGGGATCTACTCAGCCCCAGCATTTT.